These 21 T cell receptor beta chains share one sample of origin, sequenced in a study of OX40 agonist ivuxolimab in advanced cancers. Sequenced by immunoSEQ multiplex PCR; TCRdb stores in-frame clones only, minus some. The sample carries around 66,000 clones, roughly nine tenths recorded once. This material consisted of CD4+ or CD8+ T cells sorted from blood, taken in a trial of the OX40 agonist ivuxolimab. All receptors derive from an adult with an advanced solid tumor such as melanoma, head and neck, liver or kidney cancer.

This clone came up once. The chain couples TRBV7-9 to TRBJ1-1; 10 bases fit TRBD1. The CDR3 has 15 residues. After removal of 1 base from V and 3 bases from J, the junction contained 2 bases not matched to a gene. Per germline, CDR1 SEHNR and CDR2 FQNEAQ (reference sequence). The CDR3 is CASSLGQGADTEAFF. The CDR3, as DNA: TGTGCCAGCAGCTTAGGACAGGGGGCGGACACTGAAGCTTTCTTT.

The genes are TRBV19 and TRBJ2-2; tentatively, D is TRBD1 (7 bases). The CDR3 consists of 16 residues. Trimming removed 5 bases at V and 4 bases at J, with 17 bases between. Germline CDR1 LNHDA, CDR2 SQIVND (reference sequence). The CDR3 loop reads CASSRDNRGGTGELFF. The CDR3 DNA is TGTGCCAGTAGTCGAGATAACAGGGGAGGCACCGGGGAGCTGTTTTTT.

CDR3 sequence (DNA): TGTGCCAGCAGCCGGGGGCTGGATGAAAAACTGTTTTTT. Amino acid sequence: CASSRGLDEKLFF. This rearrangement joins TRBV5-4 to TRBJ1-4; D possibly corresponds to TRBD1 (6 bases). Germline-derived CDR1 and CDR2 are SGHNT and YYREEE (reference sequence). The CDR3 spans 13 residues. Trimming removed 4 bases at V and 6 bases at J, with 10 bases between.

This chain connects TRBV5-1 to TRBJ1-6; unclear D gene. V shed 3 bases and J shed 5 bases, with 6 bases lying between them. Germline CDR1 and CDR2: SGHRS and YFSETQ. The CDR3 runs 13 residues. Written as DNA, the CDR3 is TGCGCCAGCAGCTGGCGGGATAATTCACCCCTCCACTTT. Amino acid sequence: CASSWRDNSPLHF.

The chain joins TRBV5-1 to TRBJ2-5, with no clear D. V lost 0 bases, J lost 4 bases, and 16 bases lay in between. Germline V gene lookup returns CDR1 SGHRS and CDR2 YFSETQ. CDR3 size: 16 residues. The CDR3 DNA follows: TGCGCCAGCAGCTTGGAAGGCAGAGGTTGGAGAGAGACCCAGTACTTC. Protein sequence: CASSLEGRGWRETQYF.

The chain has TRBV28 and TRBJ1-1, with 7 bases lining up with TRBD1. Germline V lookup: CDR1 MDHEN, CDR2 SYDVKM. V dropped 6 bases and J dropped 1; count of bases not matched to a gene: 5. This CDR3 is built from 14 residues. CDR3 region: CASSPGTANTEAFF. The CDR3 DNA reads as TGTGCCAGCAGCCCCGGGACAGCGAACACTGAAGCTTTCTTT.

The V and J genes are TRBV5-6 and TRBJ1-1, with a possible D match to TRBD1 (6 bases). Trimming pared 0 bases from V and 1 base from J, leaving 10 bases between. The CDR3 consists of 15 residues. Germline CDR1 and CDR2: SGHDT and YYEEEE. The DNA of the CDR3 is TGTGCCAGCAGCTTGGCCGGGGGGGCGAACACTGAAGCTTTCTTT. This sequence encodes CASSLAGGANTEAFF.

This chain uses TRBV21-1 with TRBJ2-7. TRBV21-1 is annotated as a pseudogene. There are 15 residues in the CDR3. The CDR3 spells CASSSRDGGAYEQYF. In DNA, the CDR3 is TGTGCCAGCAGCTCCCGGGACGGAGGAGCCTACGAGCAGTACTTC.

The chain has TRBV4-2 and TRBJ1-4; possible D gene TRBD1, 5 bases. Germline V gene data show CDR1 as LGHNA and CDR2 as YNFKEQ. CDR3 length equals 14 residues. Trimming left V 0 bases short and J 8 bases short, with 10 bases between. CDR3 sequence (DNA): TGTGCCAGCAGCCAAGATCTGACAGTGGAAAAACTGTTTTTT. Its translation: CASSQDLTVEKLFF.

The chain has TRBV9 and TRBJ2-5; D call uncertain. Deletions cut 0 bases from V and 2 bases from J, with 8 bases between. CDR3 size: 14 residues. Per germline, CDR1 SGDLS and CDR2 YYNGEE. CDR3 sequence reads: CASSVGPTQETQYF. The CDR3 DNA reads as TGTGCCAGCAGCGTAGGGCCAACTCAAGAGACCCAGTACTTC.

This clone was observed a few times. This chain joins TRBV6-6 and TRBJ1-6; D remains unclear. Trimming pared 2 bases from V and 7 bases from J, leaving 3 bases between. CDR1 is MNHNY, CDR2 SVGAGI, per germline (reference sequence). The CDR3 extends over 12 amino acids. Written as DNA, the CDR3 is TGTGCCAGCAGTTACCCGAATTCACCCCTCCACTTT. It codes for CASSYPNSPLHF.

V and J are TRBV5-1 and TRBJ2-3, with TRBD2 matching over 8 bases. Per the germline V gene, CDR1 is SGHRS and CDR2 is YFSETQ. With 1 base clipped from V and 5 bases from J, the junction kept 6 bases outside the gene matches. The CDR3 length is 15 residues. CDR3 nucleotide sequence: TGCGCCAGCAGCTTGCTAGCGGGCAGGGGAGATACGCAGTATTTT. Residues: CASSLLAGRGDTQYF.

The gene calls are TRBV9 and TRBJ1-3, with TRBD1 matching 10 bases. The CDR3 has 16 residues. V lost 0 bases to trimming and J lost 2 bases; unmatched junction nucleotides: 2. The V gene's germline CDR1 is SGDLS and CDR2 YYNGEE. CDR3 sequence reads: CASSVGGTGAGNTIYF. CDR3 sequence (DNA): TGTGCCAGCAGCGTAGGGGGGACAGGGGCTGGAAACACCATATATTTT.

This rearrangement joins TRBV6-6 to TRBJ2-5; no clear D gene. TRBJ2-7 explains the end of the DNA better; the J call may be wrong. This CDR3 has 14 amino acids. Germline V gives CDR1 MNHNY, CDR2 SVGAGI (reference sequence). The CDR3 loop reads CASTFGSPSYEQYF. The CDR3 nucleotides are TGTGCCAGCACCTTTGGATCCCCGAGCTACGAGCAGTACTTC.

The V gene is TRBV28, the J gene TRBJ2-1, with TRBD1 identical over 7 bases. CDR1 and CDR2 from the germline V gene are MDHEN and SYDVKM. The CDR3 runs to 14 residues. V was pared by 4 bases and J by 6 bases, with 6 bases of the junction left unmatched. This CDR3 is CASSSGQVVNEQFF. In nucleotides, the CDR3 is TGTGCCAGCAGTTCCGGACAGGTAGTCAATGAGCAGTTCTTC.

The rearrangement joins TRBV4-1 to TRBJ2-2, with TRBD1 matching over 10 bases. In germline, CDR1 is MGHRA, CDR2 YSYEKL. CDR3 length equals 20 residues. V lost 6 bases and J lost 7; bases outside the gene matches: 23. The DNA of the CDR3 is TGCGCCAGCAGGCCGGCGGGGGGACAGGGGAGGAAAATAACGAGCGGGGAGCTGTTTTTT. As protein: CASRPAGGQGRKITSGELFF.

This chain uses TRBV5-4 with TRBJ2-3; D is undetermined. CDR3 size: 14 residues. Looked up from germline, CDR1 is SGHNT and CDR2 is YYREEE (reference sequence). The V and J ends lost 3 bases and 0 bases respectively, with 8 bases between them. CDR3: CASSSRVSTDTQYF. For the CDR3, the DNA is TGTGCCAGCAGCTCTCGAGTTAGCACAGATACGCAGTATTTT.

This chain connects TRBV5-4 to TRBJ1-3; unclear D gene. CDR3 size: 14 residues. Trimming pared 1 base from V and 0 bases from J, leaving 5 bases between. Germline V gene data show CDR1 as SGHNT and CDR2 as YYREEE (reference sequence). The CDR3 protein is CASSLKTSGNTIYF. The CDR3 DNA reads TGTGCCAGCAGCTTGAAAACCTCTGGAAACACCATATATTTT.

The chain has TRBV5-5 and TRBJ2-7, with 10 nucleotides matching TRBD1. The CDR3 spans 15 residues. The J segment lost 2 bases and the V segment lost 3 bases, leaving 5 bases of the junction unmatched. Germline V gene sequence: CDR1 SGHKS, CDR2 YYEKEE (reference sequence). The chain's CDR3 is CASSSWDRGPYEQYF. The DNA for the CDR3 is TGTGCCAGCAGCTCGTGGGACAGGGGCCCCTACGAGCAGTACTTC. Combining the CDR3 with reference TRBV5-5 and TRBJ2-7 gives the whole variable domain DAGVTQSPTHLIKTRGQQVTLRCSPISGHKSVSWYQQVLGQGPQFIFQYYEKEERGRGNFPDRFSARQFPNYSSELNVNALLLGDSALYLCASSSWDRGPYEQYFGPGTRLTVT.

This clone was picked up a small number of times. The chain joins TRBV6-6 to TRBJ1-1; D remains ambiguous. V was shortened by 2 bases and J by 1 base, with 5 bases between the two germline ends. This CDR3 contains 13 residues. Germline V gene lookup returns CDR1 MNHNY and CDR2 SVGAGI (reference sequence). In nucleotides, the CDR3 is TGTGCCAGCAGTTACGAATGGAACACTGAAGCTTTCTTT. It is translated as CASSYEWNTEAFF.

The chain couples TRBV28 to TRBJ2-7, with TRBD1 identical over 7 bases. Germline V gene lookup returns CDR1 MDHEN and CDR2 SYDVKM. This CDR3 is built from 15 residues. V shed 5 bases, J shed 5 bases, and the junction held 12 bases outside the gene matches. The CDR3 nucleotides are TGTGCCAGCAGTCCAACGCGACAGGGCGGCCACGAGCAGTACTTC. Translated: CASSPTRQGGHEQYF.